This entry concerns a single T cell receptor beta chain. The sample comes from a study of blood T cell repertoires in COVID-19. Looking at the study overall: There were acute and convalescent COVID-19 samples, and they came from the United States, Italy and Spain.

CDR1 SEHNR and CDR2 FQNEAQ come from the germline V gene (reference sequence). There are 17 residues in the CDR3. V shed 3 bases and J 6 bases; nucleotides not matched to a gene: 13. Two negative PCRs, clearance, or symptom resolution had been documented for recovered Cohort 3 donors. Original data processing: Reference gene primer amplification in the assay estimated nucleated cell counts. Here immunoSEQ multiplex PCR was the method, and the copy in TCRdb shows in-frame clones only, minus some. That table furnishes V, J and clone size, whereas the DNA furnished D and trimming. The table records fewer than 400,000 clones, over 85% of them present only once.

The chain combines TRBV7-9 with TRBJ2-1, with 8 bases matching TRBD2. This receptor was identified in a woman in her twenties or thirties who had recovered from COVID-19. Sequencing input: PBMCs or T cells enriched from blood (not recorded which). The CDR3 sequence is CASSLRGALAGPNEQFF. DNA for the CDR3: TGTGCCAGCAGCTTGCGGGGGGCCCTAGCCGGCCCCAATGAGCAGTTCTTC.